These T cell receptor beta chains were read from a single sample in a study of blood T cell repertoires in COVID-19. Profiled with immunoSEQ multiplex PCR; TCRdb holds only in-frame clones, not every one. This sample has about 380,000 clones, with roughly 85% found just once. Sequences were obtained from peripheral blood. The receptors were sampled from a woman younger than 35 with acute or convalescent COVID-19. Each CDR3 is given with its conserved first and last residue. The D gene is left open where the match is weak. Rows may omit the clone size; those that give it use once, few, many or a size class.

V: TRBV5-1
J: TRBJ2-7
D: NA
size: NA
length: 15
DNA: TGCGCCAGCAGCTTGGAATGGGGACAACCCTACGAGCAGTACTTC
CDR3: CASSLEWGQPYEQYF

V: TRBV24-1
J: TRBJ2-1
D: NA
size: NA
length: 12
DNA: TGTGCCACCAGTGGTCTAAGCAATGAGCAGTTCTTC
CDR3: CATSGLSNEQFF

V: TRBV5-1
J: TRBJ2-1
D: TRBD2
size: NA
length: 16
DNA: TGCGCCAGCAGCTTGGGAGCGGGAGGGTCCTACAATGAGCAGTTCTTC
CDR3: CASSLGAGGSYNEQFF

V: TRBV9
J: TRBJ2-7
D: TRBD2
size: NA
length: 15
DNA: TGTGCCAGCAGCGCGGGACTAGCGGGAACTTACGAGCAGTACTTC
CDR3: CASSAGLAGTYEQYF

V: TRBV2
J: TRBJ1-2
D: NA
size: NA
length: 13
DNA: TGTGCCAGCAGCCTACTACAGGGAAACGGCTACACCTTC
CDR3: CASSLLQGNGYTF

V: TRBV12-5
J: TRBJ2-7
D: NA
size: few
length: 11
DNA: TGTGCTAGTGGTACCTACTACGAGCAGTACTTC
CDR3: CASGTYYEQYF

V: TRBV4-1
J: TRBJ1-1
D: TRBD1
size: NA
length: 14
DNA: TGCGCCAGCAGCCAACAGGGGGCGAACACTGAAGCTTTCTTT
CDR3: CASSQQGANTEAFF

V: TRBV18
J: TRBJ1-2
D: NA
size: few
length: 11
DNA: TGTGCCAGCTCACCTCTGGTTGAGGACACCTTC
CDR3: CASSPLVEDTF

V: TRBV5-1
J: TRBJ2-3
D: TRBD2
size: NA
length: 15
DNA: TGCGCCAGCAGCTCTCCGGGACTACTAACAGATACGCAGTATTTT
CDR3: CASSSPGLLTDTQYF

V: TRBV27
J: TRBJ2-5
D: NA
size: NA
length: 12
DNA: TGTGCCAGCAGTTTACCGTCAGAGACCCAGTACTTC
CDR3: CASSLPSETQYF

V: TRBV10-3
J: TRBJ2-5
D: TRBD2
size: few
length: 14
DNA: TGTGCCATCAGTGAGTCTAGGGAGGGGGAGACCCAGTACTTC
CDR3: CAISESREGETQYF

V: TRBV10-3
J: TRBJ2-1
D: TRBD1
size: NA
length: 15
DNA: TGTGCCATCAAGGGAGGGGACAGGGGTTACAATGAGCAGTTCTTC
CDR3: CAIKGGDRGYNEQFF

V: TRBV18
J: TRBJ2-6
D: TRBD1
size: NA
length: 16
DNA: TGTGCCAGCTCACCGACGGGACAGTCTGGGGCCAACGTCCTGACTTTC
CDR3: CASSPTGQSGANVLTF

V: TRBV7-9
J: TRBJ1-1
D: NA
size: NA
length: 14
DNA: TGTGCCAGCAGCTTCCCCTGGGCAGACACTGAAGCTTTCTTT
CDR3: CASSFPWADTEAFF

V: TRBV3-1/TRBV3-2
J: TRBJ1-1
D: NA
size: NA
length: 15
DNA: TGTGCCAGCAGGCCGTTTGACAGATTAAACACTGAAGCTTTCTTT
CDR3: CASRPFDRLNTEAFF

V: TRBV5-1
J: TRBJ2-1
D: NA
size: NA
length: 17
DNA: TGCGCCAGCAGCGTCGGACAGACGGACCCCTCCTACAATGAGCAGTTCTTC
CDR3: CASSVGQTDPSYNEQFF

V: TRBV30
J: TRBJ2-5
D: TRBD2
size: NA
length: 13
DNA: TGTGCCTGGAGACTAGCGGGGGCCGGGACCCAGTACTTC
CDR3: CAWRLAGAGTQYF

V: TRBV18
J: TRBJ2-6
D: TRBD1
size: NA
length: 20
DNA: TGTGCCAGCTCACTACGTCCCGGGACAGGGTTCGTTTCTGGGGCCAACGTCCTGACTTTC
CDR3: CASSLRPGTGFVSGANVLTF

V: TRBV2
J: TRBJ2-7
D: TRBD1
size: NA
length: 12
DNA: TGTGCCAGCACCAAGACAGGGGTAGAGCAGTACTTC
CDR3: CASTKTGVEQYF

V: TRBV5-4
J: TRBJ2-1
D: TRBD1
size: NA
length: 14
DNA: TGTGCCAGCGACACGGACAGGGGGAACAATGAGCAGTTCTTC
CDR3: CASDTDRGNNEQFF

V: TRBV7-9
J: TRBJ1-5
D: NA
size: NA
length: 15
DNA: TGTGCCAGCAGCTTGGGAGGGGTCGGCAATCAGCCCCAGCATTTT
CDR3: CASSLGGVGNQPQHF

V: TRBV4-1
J: TRBJ1-4
D: TRBD1
size: NA
length: 16
DNA: TGCGCCAGCAGCCAAGTTACAGGGGCTCCTAATGAAAAACTGTTTTTT
CDR3: CASSQVTGAPNEKLFF